This is a list of T cell receptor beta chains from one sample in a study of blood T cell repertoires in COVID-19. Sequencing used immunoSEQ multiplex PCR; TCRdb keeps in-frame clones, though not all of them. In the table there are roughly 86,000 clones, around nine tenths of which are singletons. Sequencing input: peripheral blood. Every receptor here comes from a man in his fifties or sixties with active or convalescent COVID-19. CDR3s include the opening cysteine and the closing phenylalanine or tryptophan. The D gene is left open where the match is weak. Part of the rows lack a size; the others show once, few, many or a class for expanded clones.

TRBV4-3,-,TRBJ1-2,TRBD1,TGCGCCAGCAGCCGTACCGGACAGGGGCCCTATGGCTACACCTTC,CASSRTGQGPYGYTF
TRBV4-3,-,TRBJ2-7,-,TGCGCCAGCAGCCAAGATGGGCACGAGCAGTACTTC,CASSQDGHEQYF
TRBV10-3,-,TRBJ2-1,TRBD2,TGTGCCATCAGTGCCGGGGGGGTCGCCTACAATGAGCAGTTCTTC,CAISAGGVAYNEQFF
TRBV28,few,TRBJ1-2,-,TGTGCCAGCTGCCTGGGGGACTTGGGTGGCTACACCTTC,CASCLGDLGGYTF
TRBV5-6,-,TRBJ2-1,TRBD2,TGTGCCAGCAGCACTAGGGACTACCTTAACTACAATGAGCAGTTCTTC,CASSTRDYLNYNEQFF
TRBV6-4,-,TRBJ2-1,TRBD2,TGTGCCAGCAGCTCTCTAGCGGGGGAGTACAATGAGCAGTTCTTC,CASSSLAGEYNEQFF
TRBV6-5,-,TRBJ2-7,-,TGTGCCACCAGACAGACCGGCTCCTACGAGCAGTACTTC,CATRQTGSYEQYF
TRBV5-1,-,TRBJ1-2,TRBD1,TGCGCCAGCAGCTTTCAGGGGGATGGCTACACCTTC,CASSFQGDGYTF
TRBV5-1,-,TRBJ2-1,TRBD2,TGCGCCAGCAGCTTGGCCGCGGGACTAGCGGGGACTGAGCAGTTCTTC,CASSLAAGLAGTEQFF
TRBV5-4,-,TRBJ2-3,-,TGTGCCAGCAGCTTGGATCAGGGTGGCACAGATACGCAGTATTTT,CASSLDQGGTDTQYF
TRBV5-5,-,TRBJ1-5,-,TGTGCCAGCAGCCCCGCGGGTCTCTACAATCAGCCCCAGCATTTT,CASSPAGLYNQPQHF
TRBV11-3,large,TRBJ1-6,-,TGTGCCAGCAGCTCCGGGGGTAATTCACCCCTCCACTTT,CASSSGGNSPLHF
TRBV7-2,-,TRBJ2-1,TRBD2,TGTGCCAGCAGCCCACTAGCGGGGGTGCCGGGGCCCCAGTTCTTC,CASSPLAGVPGPQFF
TRBV3-1/TRBV3-2,-,TRBJ2-7,TRBD2,TGTGCCAGCAGCCAAGGGGCTAGCGGGGGGTCCTACGAGCAGTACTTC,CASSQGASGGSYEQYF
TRBV28,-,TRBJ2-1,-,TGTGCCAGCAACACAGGGGGGGGGCGATCTAGTAATGAGCAGTTCTTC,CASNTGGGRSSNEQFF
TRBV2,few,TRBJ1-2,-,TGTGCCAGCGTAATGGAGGCCGATGGCGGCGGCTACACCTTC,CASVMEADGGGYTF
TRBV7-6,-,TRBJ2-2,TRBD2,TGTGCCAGCAGCCCTAACCCCGTTCTGGCGGGGGGCCGAACGGGGGAGCTGTTTTTT,CASSPNPVLAGGRTGELFF
TRBV30,-,TRBJ2-1,TRBD2,TGTGCCTGGAGTGTGGGAGCGGGGGGCGACAATGAGCAGTTCTTC,CAWSVGAGGDNEQFF
TRBV5-4,-,TRBJ1-3,-,TGTGCCAGCAGCTTGTACAGCCTCTCTGGAAACACCATATATTTT,CASSLYSLSGNTIYF
TRBV19,-,TRBJ1-1,-,TGTGCCAGCCGCCCCGAGGCGGGGAACACTGAAGCTTTCTTT,CASRPEAGNTEAFF
TRBV27,few,TRBJ1-1,-,TGTGCCAGCAGTTTTCGGGGGGAAACTGAAGCTTTCTTT,CASSFRGETEAFF
TRBV18,-,TRBJ1-6,-,TGTGCCAGCTCACCCTCCGAGCAGGGTGGTTCACCCCTCCACTTT,CASSPSEQGGSPLHF
TRBV4-1,-,TRBJ2-3,TRBD2,TGCGCCAGCAGCCTTAGGACTAGTCCCAGCACAGATACGCAGTATTTT,CASSLRTSPSTDTQYF
TRBV18,-,TRBJ1-5,-,TGTGCCAGCTCACCCGGTCCTAGCAATCAGCCCCAGCATTTT,CASSPGPSNQPQHF
TRBV2,-,TRBJ2-3,TRBD2,TGTGCAACCGGTATTGCGGGGGGGATTACAGATACGCAGTATTTT,CATGIAGGITDTQYF
TRBV25-1,once,TRBJ1-1,-,TGTGCCAGCAGTGGAGGCTTCGCCACTGAAGCTTTCTTT,CASSGGFATEAFF
TRBV12-3/TRBV12-4,-,TRBJ1-3,-,TGTGCCAGCAGCCTCAGTGGAAACACCATATATTTT,CASSLSGNTIYF
TRBV3-1/TRBV3-2,-,TRBJ2-5,-,TGTGCCAGCAGCCGAGGGGGGGCGGTGACCCAGTACTTC,CASSRGGAVTQYF
TRBV7-2,-,TRBJ1-5,-,TGTGCCAGCAGCTTAGACAATGGGCTCCAGCATTTT,CASSLDNGLQHF
TRBV5-1,-,TRBJ2-5,-,TGCGCCAGCAGCTTGGGGACACTGAGGGAGACCCAGTACTTC,CASSLGTLRETQYF
TRBV12-3/TRBV12-4,-,TRBJ1-2,-,TGTGCCAGCAGTTTTGGGGAGGCCTATGGCTACACCTTC,CASSFGEAYGYTF
TRBV18,-,TRBJ1-3,TRBD1,TGTGCCAGCTCACAACAGGGGGCAGATGGAAACACCATATATTTT,CASSQQGADGNTIYF
TRBV18,once,TRBJ1-1,-,TGTGCCAGCTCATCGGGATGGCCCGTGAACACTGAAGCTTTCTTT,CASSSGWPVNTEAFF
TRBV19,-,TRBJ2-1,TRBD2,TGTGCCAGTAGTATTTATGGTAGCGGGGGGATAAATGAGCAGTTCTTC,CASSIYGSGGINEQFF
TRBV25-1,-,TRBJ2-5,-,TGTGCCAGCAGTGAATTCGGTGAGACCCAGTACTTC,CASSEFGETQYF
TRBV9,-,TRBJ2-7,-,TGTGCCAGCAGCGTAGACTCTATGCCCTACGAGCAGTACTTC,CASSVDSMPYEQYF
TRBV14,-,TRBJ1-4,TRBD1,TGTGCCAGCAGCCCCCGGACAGGGGGGGAAAAACTGTTTTTT,CASSPRTGGEKLFF
TRBV10-3,-,TRBJ2-1,-,TGTGCCATCAGTGAGTCGGAGGGTGAGCAGTTCTTC,CAISESEGEQFF
TRBV18,-,TRBJ2-7,-,TGTGCCAGCTCACCTGGAGGTCACTCCTACGAGCAGTACTTC,CASSPGGHSYEQYF
TRBV28,-,TRBJ2-2,TRBD1,TGTGCCAGCAGTACGGGGACAGCTTACACCGGGGAGCTGTTTTTT,CASSTGTAYTGELFF
TRBV30,-,TRBJ1-4,-,TGTGCCTGGTACAGGACCCCCGACGAAAAACTGTTTTTT,CAWYRTPDEKLFF
TRBV5-1,-,TRBJ2-3,TRBD1,TGCGCCAGCAGCCTACAGGGGGAGTTACGCACAGATACGCAGTATTTT,CASSLQGELRTDTQYF
TRBV5-1,-,TRBJ1-1,-,TGCGCCAGCAGCACCGGGTCCCTTTACACTGAAGCTTTCTTT,CASSTGSLYTEAFF
TRBV6-1,-,TRBJ2-1,TRBD2,TGTGCCAGCAGAGAAGGGACTAGCGGGGGGGCGGTCAATGAGCAGTTCTTC,CASREGTSGGAVNEQFF
TRBV14,few,TRBJ1-1,-,TGTGCCAGCAGCTGGGGACACCCAAACACTGAAGCTTTCTTT,CASSWGHPNTEAFF
TRBV19,-,TRBJ2-1,TRBD1,TGTGCCAGTACGACCCAACGGGACAGGGTCTACAATGAGCAGTTCTTC,CASTTQRDRVYNEQFF
TRBV4-2,-,TRBJ1-5,TRBD1,TGTGCCAGCAGCCCGACAGGGAAATCGCAGCCCCAGCATTTT,CASSPTGKSQPQHF
TRBV6-1,-,TRBJ2-4,-,TGTGCCAGCAGTGAGGTAGGGGGACCCCTAGCCAAAAACATTCAGTACTTC,CASSEVGGPLAKNIQYF
TRBV7-2,-,TRBJ2-1,-,TGTGCCAGCCGGACTTACTACAATGAGCAGTTCTTC,CASRTYYNEQFF
TRBV11-2,-,TRBJ2-2,TRBD2,TGTGCCAGCAGCTTGAATAGCGGGGGCACCGGGGAGCTGTTTTTT,CASSLNSGGTGELFF
TRBV28,-,TRBJ1-1,TRBD1,TGTGCCAGCAGTTTCCTCGTTTTGGACAGGGGAACTGAAGCTTTCTTT,CASSFLVLDRGTEAFF
TRBV5-1,-,TRBJ2-3,TRBD1,TGCGCCAGCAGCGCCGGGACAGGGATGAACACAGATACGCAGTATTTT,CASSAGTGMNTDTQYF
TRBV5-1,-,TRBJ2-5,-,TGCGCCAGCAGCTTGGGACAGAACCAAGAGACCCAGTACTTC,CASSLGQNQETQYF
TRBV5-6,-,TRBJ2-7,-,TGTGCCAGCAGCTTGTTCAGGAACCACTCCTACGAGCAGTACTTC,CASSLFRNHSYEQYF
TRBV3-1/TRBV3-2,once,TRBJ1-4,-,TGTGCCAGCAGCCCGCGGAGTAAGGGCGGGATGTTTTTT,CASSPRSKGGMFF
TRBV11-2,-,TRBJ2-3,-,TGTGCCAGCAAAGCGGAGCAAACTAGCACAGATACGCAGTATTTT,CASKAEQTSTDTQYF
TRBV30,-,TRBJ1-3,-,TGTGCCTGGAGTTGGGCATTTCTTAACTCTGGAAACACCATATATTTT,CAWSWAFLNSGNTIYF
TRBV3-1/TRBV3-2,-,TRBJ2-5,-,TGTGCCAGCAGCCAACCGGGCGGCAGGGAAGAGACCCAGTACTTC,CASSQPGGREETQYF
TRBV4-3,few,TRBJ1-5,TRBD1,TGCGCCAGCAGCCAGGACAGGGGCCAGCCCCAGCATTTT,CASSQDRGQPQHF
TRBV7-9,-,TRBJ1-1,-,TGTGCCAGCAGCCCAGAGAACACTGAAGCTTTCTTT,CASSPENTEAFF